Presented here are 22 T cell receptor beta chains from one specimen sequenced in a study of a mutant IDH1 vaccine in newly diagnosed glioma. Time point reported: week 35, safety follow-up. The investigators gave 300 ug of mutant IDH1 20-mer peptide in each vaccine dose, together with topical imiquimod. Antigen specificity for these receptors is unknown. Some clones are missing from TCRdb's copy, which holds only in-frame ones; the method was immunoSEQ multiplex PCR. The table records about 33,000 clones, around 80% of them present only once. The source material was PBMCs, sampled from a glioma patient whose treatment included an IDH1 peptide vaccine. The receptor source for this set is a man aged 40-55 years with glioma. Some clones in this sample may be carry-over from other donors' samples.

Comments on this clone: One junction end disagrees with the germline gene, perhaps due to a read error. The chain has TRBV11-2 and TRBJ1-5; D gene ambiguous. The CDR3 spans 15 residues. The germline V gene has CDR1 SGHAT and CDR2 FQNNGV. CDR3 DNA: TGTGCCAGCACCTTAGATAGGGCGGGAAATCAGCCCCAGCATTTT. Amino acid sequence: CASTLDRAGNQPQHF.

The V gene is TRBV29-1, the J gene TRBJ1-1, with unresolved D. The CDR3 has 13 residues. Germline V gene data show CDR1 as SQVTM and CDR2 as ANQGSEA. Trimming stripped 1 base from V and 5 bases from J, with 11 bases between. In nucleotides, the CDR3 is TGCAGCGTTGAAGTCCCGGGGATAACTGAAGCTTTCTTT. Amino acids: CSVEVPGITEAFF.

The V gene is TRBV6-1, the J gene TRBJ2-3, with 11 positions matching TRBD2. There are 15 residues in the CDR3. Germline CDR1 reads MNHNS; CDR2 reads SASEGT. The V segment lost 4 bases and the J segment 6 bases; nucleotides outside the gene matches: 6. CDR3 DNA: TGTGCCAGCAGTGTCGTAGCGGGGGGGATCGATACGCAGTATTTT. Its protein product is CASSVVAGGIDTQYF.

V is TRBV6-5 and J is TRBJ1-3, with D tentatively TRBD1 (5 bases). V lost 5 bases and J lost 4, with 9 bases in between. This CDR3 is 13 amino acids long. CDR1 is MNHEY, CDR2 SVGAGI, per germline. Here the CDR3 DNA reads TGTGCCAGCAGTACCAGGGACGGAAACACCATATATTTT. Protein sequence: CASSTRDGNTIYF.

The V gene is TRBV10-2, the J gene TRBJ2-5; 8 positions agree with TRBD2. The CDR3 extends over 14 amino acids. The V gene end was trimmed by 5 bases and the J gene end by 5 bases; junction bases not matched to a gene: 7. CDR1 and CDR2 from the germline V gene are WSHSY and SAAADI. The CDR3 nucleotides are TGCGCCAGCAGTAGGGCGGGGGGTCGGGAGACCCAGTACTTC. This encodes CASSRAGGRETQYF.

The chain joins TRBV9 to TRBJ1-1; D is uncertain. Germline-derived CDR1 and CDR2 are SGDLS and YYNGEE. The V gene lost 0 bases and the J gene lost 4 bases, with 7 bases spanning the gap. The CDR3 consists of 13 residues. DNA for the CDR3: TGTGCCAGCAGCGTAGGGTCGGGCACTGAAGCTTTCTTT. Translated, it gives CASSVGSGTEAFF.

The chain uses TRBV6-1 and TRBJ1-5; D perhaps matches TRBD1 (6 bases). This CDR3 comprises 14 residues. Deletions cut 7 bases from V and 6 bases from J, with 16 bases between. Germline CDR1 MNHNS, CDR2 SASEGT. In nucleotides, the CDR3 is TGTGCCAGCATCCAAGGGGGTTACGGTCAGCCCCAGCATTTT. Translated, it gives CASIQGGYGQPQHF.

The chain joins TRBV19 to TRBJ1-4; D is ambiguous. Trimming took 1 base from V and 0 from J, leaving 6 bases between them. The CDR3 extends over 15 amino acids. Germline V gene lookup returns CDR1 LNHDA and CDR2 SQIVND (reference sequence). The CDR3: CASSIGVATNEKLFF. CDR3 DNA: TGTGCCAGTAGTATAGGCGTTGCAACTAATGAAAAACTGTTTTTT.

Here the CDR3 reads CASSLEGEAFF. The CDR3 DNA follows: TGCGCCAGCAGCTTGGAGGGTGAAGCTTTCTTT. The chain joins TRBV5-1 to TRBJ1-1; D gene ambiguous. CDR1 is SGHRS and CDR2 is YFSETQ in the germline V gene. The V and J ends lost 0 bases and 7 bases respectively, with 4 bases between them. The CDR3 length is 11 residues.

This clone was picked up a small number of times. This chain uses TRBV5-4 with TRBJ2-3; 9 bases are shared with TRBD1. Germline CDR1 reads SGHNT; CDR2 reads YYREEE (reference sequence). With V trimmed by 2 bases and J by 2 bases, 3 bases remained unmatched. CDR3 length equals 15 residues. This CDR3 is CASSLRDRDTDTQYF. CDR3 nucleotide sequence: TGTGCCAGCAGCTTACGGGACAGGGACACAGATACGCAGTATTTT. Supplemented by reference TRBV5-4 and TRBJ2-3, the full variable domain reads ETGVTQSPTHLIKTRGQQVTLRCSSQSGHNTVSWYQQALGQGPQFIFQYYREEENGRGNFPPRFSGLQFPNYSSELNVNALELDDSALYLCASSLRDRDTDTQYFGPGTRLTVL.

The CDR3: CASSEEWAERTGEQFF. CDR3 DNA sequence: TGTGCCAGCAGTGAAGAATGGGCGGAGAGGACGGGTGAGCAGTTCTTC. V gene TRBV6-1 combines with J gene TRBJ2-1; no definite D call. The V end lost 1 base, the J end lost 9 bases, and 19 bases lay between the germline ends. Germline V lookup: CDR1 MNHNS, CDR2 SASEGT. CDR3 size: 16 residues.

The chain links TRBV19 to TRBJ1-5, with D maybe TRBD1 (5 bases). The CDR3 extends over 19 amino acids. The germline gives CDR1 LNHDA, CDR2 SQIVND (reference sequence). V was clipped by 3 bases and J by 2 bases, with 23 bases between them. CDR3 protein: CASSMGRGPRSVGNQPQHF. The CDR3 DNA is TGTGCCAGTAGTATGGGCCGGGGACCCCGTTCGGTGGGCAATCAGCCCCAGCATTTT.

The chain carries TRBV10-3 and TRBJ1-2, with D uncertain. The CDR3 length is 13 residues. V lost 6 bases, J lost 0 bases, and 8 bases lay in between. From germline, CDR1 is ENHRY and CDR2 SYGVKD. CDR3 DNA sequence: TGTGCCATCAGCGGGCCCTCTAACTATGGCTACACCTTC. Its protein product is CAISGPSNYGYTF.

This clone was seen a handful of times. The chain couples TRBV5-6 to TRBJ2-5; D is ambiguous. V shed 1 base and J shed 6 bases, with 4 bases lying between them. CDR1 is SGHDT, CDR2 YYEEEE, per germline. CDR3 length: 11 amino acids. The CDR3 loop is CASSLSQTQYF. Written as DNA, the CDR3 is TGTGCCAGCAGCTTGAGCCAGACCCAGTACTTC.

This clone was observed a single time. CDR3 nucleotides: TGTGCCAGCAGTTTTTCGACTGGCGGCTATGGCTACACCTTC. This codes for CASSFSTGGYGYTF. The chain recombines TRBV27 with TRBJ1-2, with unresolved D. Germline V gene lookup returns CDR1 MNHEY and CDR2 SMNVEV (reference sequence). The V end lost 3 bases, the J end lost 4 bases, and 12 bases lay between the germline ends. The CDR3 loop spans 14 amino acids.

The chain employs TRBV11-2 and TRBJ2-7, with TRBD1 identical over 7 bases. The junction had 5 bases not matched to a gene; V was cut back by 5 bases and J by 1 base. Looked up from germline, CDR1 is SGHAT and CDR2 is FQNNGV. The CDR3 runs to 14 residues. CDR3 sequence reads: CASSHQGQSYEQYF. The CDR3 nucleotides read TGTGCCAGCAGCCACCAGGGACAGTCCTACGAGCAGTACTTC.

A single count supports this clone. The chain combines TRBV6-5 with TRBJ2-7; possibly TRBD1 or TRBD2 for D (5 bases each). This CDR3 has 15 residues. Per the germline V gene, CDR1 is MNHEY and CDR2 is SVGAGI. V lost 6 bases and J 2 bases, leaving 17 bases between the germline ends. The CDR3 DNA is TGTGCCAGCAGCCCCCTCCGGGACGGCCCCTACGAGCAGTACTTC. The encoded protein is CASSPLRDGPYEQYF.

CDR3 loop: CASSFSQNTEAFF. CDR3 sequence (DNA): TGTGCCAGCAGTTTCAGTCAGAACACTGAAGCTTTCTTT. This chain links TRBV2 with TRBJ1-1, with unresolved D. V lost 5 bases and J 1 base, leaving 8 bases between the germline ends. Germline CDR1 is SNHLY and CDR2 is FYNNEI. The CDR3 sequence is 13 residues long.

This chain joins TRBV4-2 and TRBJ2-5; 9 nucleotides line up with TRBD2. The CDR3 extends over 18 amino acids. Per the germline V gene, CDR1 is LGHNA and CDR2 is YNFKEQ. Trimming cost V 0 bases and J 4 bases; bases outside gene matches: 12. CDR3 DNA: TGTGCCAGCAGCCAAGATCTACTCGGCGGGGGGGCCGGAGAGACCCAGTACTTC. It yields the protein CASSQDLLGGGAGETQYF.

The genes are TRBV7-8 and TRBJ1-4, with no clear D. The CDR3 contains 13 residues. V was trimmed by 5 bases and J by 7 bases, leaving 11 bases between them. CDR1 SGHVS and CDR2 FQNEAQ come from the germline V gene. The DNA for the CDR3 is TGTGCCAGCAGCCCAGGTTGGGGTGAAAAACTGTTTTTT. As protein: CASSPGWGEKLFF.

CDR3 DNA: TGTGCCAGCAGCCCCAGGAAGAACACTGAAGCTTTCTTT. Residues: CASSPRKNTEAFF. The rearrangement links TRBV28 to TRBJ1-1; D is unresolved. With 6 bases removed from V and 1 base from J, the gap between germline ends came to 9 bases. Germline CDR1 is MDHEN and CDR2 is SYDVKM. The CDR3 sequence is 13 residues long.

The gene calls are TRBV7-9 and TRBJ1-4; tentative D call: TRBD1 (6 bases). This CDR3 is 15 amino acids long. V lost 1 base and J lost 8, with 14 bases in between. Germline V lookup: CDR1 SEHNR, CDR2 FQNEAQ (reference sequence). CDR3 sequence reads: CASSLGGGETEKLFF. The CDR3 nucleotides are TGTGCCAGCAGCTTAGGAGGGGGGGAAACCGAAAAACTGTTTTTT.